This section outlines one T cell receptor beta chain sequence together with its context. The target antigen is unknown. Sequencing of TCR beta was performed on blood CD8+ and CD4+ T cells. The data belong to a study of CD8 T cells in Susac syndrome. Whole-study results and caveats: The study's TCR sequencing and HLA analysis covered a relatively small number of individuals, and the study acknowledged this.

An input of 0.5 to 1 ug of RNA was subjected to reverse transcription using random hexamers. TCR beta CDR3 was amplified by immunoSEQ multiplex PCR. This amplification extended across 54 Vbeta and 13 Jbeta segments. TCRdb passed the immunoSEQ multiplex PCR reads through MiXCR, listing each CDR3 protein once. The sample holds under 150,000 distinct CDR3 sequences, approximately 94% seen once. The clonotype originates from a human donor with multiple sclerosis. The material sequenced was CD4+ T cells from PBMCs.

The DNA for the CDR3 is TGTGCCTGGAGCCCACCACCCGGTAATGAAAAACTGTTTTTT. Translated, it gives CAWSPPPGNEKLFF. V usage is TRBV30 and J usage is TRBJ1-4, with D hard to call. Per the germline V gene, CDR1 is GTSNPN and CDR2 is SVGIG (reference sequence). V was clipped by 3 bases and J by 4 bases, with 12 bases between them. CDR3 length: 14 residues.